These 23 T cell receptor beta chains came from one sample sequenced in a study of blood T cell repertoires in COVID-19 (dated by TCRdb to about 2020). The method was the immunoSEQ multiplex PCR assay. Imported from immuneACCESS, the table was reduced by TCRdb to in-frame sequences with V and J called. These copies leave out some clones; in studies compared against another copy, an unresolved V gene accounts for under half, and the cause of the remainder is not known. The sample data list 330,000 or so clones, and about 87% of these were observed just once. The top ten clones comprise more than 7.5% of the sample. Sequenced: peripheral blood. These receptors all stem from a man in his thirties or forties with COVID-19, enrolled during active disease.

The table lists this clone with a few counts. The chain combines TRBV28 with TRBJ1-1; D might be TRBD1 (5 bases). The V gene lost 2 bases and the J gene lost 6 bases, with 10 bases spanning the gap. The V gene's germline CDR1 is MDHEN and CDR2 SYDVKM. There are 13 residues in the CDR3. The CDR3 coding sequence is TGTGCCAGCAGTTTACAGGGATACGCTGAAGCTTTCTTT. This encodes CASSLQGYAEAFF.

The rearrangement uses TRBV6-1 and TRBJ2-2; D possibly corresponds to TRBD2 (7 bases). The CDR3 contains 16 residues. Germline-derived CDR1 and CDR2 are MNHNS and SASEGT. Trimming shortened V by 1 base and J by 4 bases, and 13 bases separated the two germline ends. CDR3 coding DNA: TGTGCCAGCAGTGAAGTAGGGGGGGCGACCACCGGGGAGCTGTTTTTT. Residues: CASSEVGGATTGELFF.

The rearrangement joins TRBV6-4 to TRBJ1-2; D gene unclear. This CDR3 is built from 14 residues. Germline loops: CDR1 MRHNA, CDR2 SNTAGT. Trimming stripped 7 bases from V and 1 base from J, with 13 bases between. CDR3 sequence (DNA): TGTGCCAGCAAAGGCCGTGAGGTTAACTATGGCTACACCTTC. The encoded protein is CASKGREVNYGYTF.

The chain links TRBV5-1 to TRBJ2-7; 9 positions match TRBD2. V lost 0 bases and J lost 6; bases outside the gene matches: 7. CDR3 length equals 15 residues. CDR1 and CDR2 from the germline V gene are SGHRS and YFSETQ. The CDR3 reads CASSLDTSGFGEQYF. In DNA, the CDR3 is TGCGCCAGCAGCTTGGATACTAGCGGGTTCGGCGAGCAGTACTTC.

This clone was seen a single time. V usage is TRBV5-6 and J usage is TRBJ2-7; a possible D gene is TRBD1 (5 bases). The V gene's germline CDR1 is SGHDT and CDR2 YYEEEE. Trimming shortened V by 6 bases and J by 5 bases, and 12 bases separated the two germline ends. The CDR3 spans 12 residues. In nucleotides, the CDR3 is TGTGCCAGCACCAGGGAAACGGACGAGCAGTACTTC. Its protein product is CASTRETDEQYF.

This chain joins TRBV4-3 and TRBJ2-1; D remains unclear. This CDR3 contains 13 residues. Between the trimmed V and J ends, which lost 0 bases and 6 bases, there was a span of 6 bases. Germline loops: CDR1 LGHNA, CDR2 YSLEER. CDR3 sequence: CASSQEHGNEQFF. The CDR3 nucleotides are TGCGCCAGCAGCCAAGAGCACGGCAATGAGCAGTTCTTC.

The chain has TRBV5-1 and TRBJ2-1; 15 bases align to TRBD2. The germline V gene has CDR1 SGHRS and CDR2 YFSETQ. The trim removed 2 bases at V and 0 bases at J, leaving 6 bases unmatched. The length of the CDR3 is 19 residues. CDR3 coding DNA: TGCGCCAGCAGCTTAGGGGGACTAGCGGGAGGACCCTCCTACAATGAGCAGTTCTTC. Protein product: CASSLGGLAGGPSYNEQFF.

This rearrangement joins TRBV21-1 to TRBJ2-1; the D call TRBD2 from the table was never checked on the DNA. TRBV21-1 is a pseudogene. This CDR3 region has 15 residues. The CDR3 reads CASSKEAILNHEQFF. The CDR3 bases are TGTGCCAGCAGCAAAGAAGCGATTCTGAACCATGAGCAGTTCTTC.

The chain couples TRBV19 to TRBJ2-3; a weak D match, TRBD1 (6 bases). CDR3 length: 15 residues. Germline CDR1 reads LNHDA; CDR2 reads SQIVND (reference sequence). V gave up 5 bases and J gave up 2 bases, with 14 bases separating them. The CDR3 reads CASSLQGSHTDTQYF. The CDR3 DNA reads TGTGCCAGTAGTCTACAGGGAAGCCACACAGATACGCAGTATTTT. Full variable domain (remainder filled in from reference TRBV19 and TRBJ2-3): DGGITQSPKYLFRKEGQNVTLSCEQNLNHDAMYWYRQDPGQGLRLIYYSQIVNDFQKGDIAEGYSVSREKKESFPLTVTSAQKNPTAFYLCASSLQGSHTDTQYFGPGTRLTVL.

In regard to this clone: This specimen includes other DNA sequences encoding the same CDR3. This chain joins TRBV11-2 and TRBJ2-2; D unresolved. The CDR3 has 13 residues. V was cut by 1 base and J by 5 bases, with 5 bases left in between. CDR1 SGHAT and CDR2 FQNNGV come from the germline V gene. Here the CDR3 reads CASSLALTGELFF. The CDR3 bases are TGTGCCAGCAGCTTAGCCTTGACCGGGGAGCTGTTTTTT.

This clone is a singleton in its sample. V and J are TRBV19 and TRBJ2-2; tentative D call: TRBD1 (6 bases). CDR3 length: 17 residues. CDR1 is LNHDA and CDR2 is SQIVND in the germline V gene (reference sequence). Trimming pared 5 bases from V and 4 bases from J, leaving 20 bases between. CDR3: CASSPFPGHGITGELFF. The CDR3 bases are TGTGCCAGTAGTCCGTTCCCGGGACACGGGATCACCGGGGAGCTGTTTTTT.

This clone is a singleton in its sample. The rearrangement joins TRBV3-1 (or the pseudogene TRBV3-2) to TRBJ2-1; TRBD2 agrees at 9 bases. The CDR3 has 15 amino acids. Germline V CDR1 and CDR2: LGHDT, YNNKEL (reference sequence). J gave up 0 bases and V 8 bases, and 5 bases lay outside the gene matches. The chain's CDR3 is CASAGAGGSYNEQFF. The CDR3 coding sequence is TGTGCCAGCGCGGGAGCGGGGGGCTCCTACAATGAGCAGTTCTTC.

J is TRBJ1-5 and V is TRBV5-1, with D unclear. This CDR3 is built from 13 residues. Trimming removed 4 bases from V and 5 bases from J, with 10 bases in between. The germline V gene has CDR1 SGHRS and CDR2 YFSETQ. Written as DNA, the CDR3 is TGCGCCAGCAGCCTCGCGGGGTATCAGCCCCAGCATTTT. It translates to CASSLAGYQPQHF.

CDR3 sequence (DNA): TGCGCCAGCAGCCAAGATGGGACAGGGAACACCGGGGAGCTGTTTTTT. Residues: CASSQDGTGNTGELFF. This sequence joins TRBV4-1 and TRBJ2-2; 8 positions match TRBD1. Germline loops: CDR1 MGHRA, CDR2 YSYEKL. The V segment lost 0 bases and the J segment 1 base; nucleotides outside the gene matches: 1. This CDR3 contains 16 residues.

The chain joins TRBV6-1 to TRBJ2-7; TRBD2 agrees at 9 bases. Unmatched junction bases numbered 4, after V lost 1 base and J lost 3 bases. CDR3 size: 15 residues. Germline loops: CDR1 MNHNS, CDR2 SASEGT. In DNA form, the CDR3 reads TGTGCCAGCAGTGAAGGACTAGCGGAAAACTACGAGCAGTACTTC. It encodes CASSEGLAENYEQYF.

The J gene is TRBJ2-5, the V gene TRBV2; TRBD1 agrees at 8 bases. CDR1 is SNHLY, CDR2 FYNNEI, per germline. V trimming: 7 bases; J trimming: 1 base; junction bases outside the gene matches: 8. CDR3 length: 15 amino acids. The CDR3 bases are TGTGCCAGCACCTTATCCGGGACAGGCCAAGAGACCCAGTACTTC. It translates to CASTLSGTGQETQYF.

V is TRBV7-6 and J is TRBJ2-1, with a tentative D call TRBD2 (5 bases). Trimming removed 0 bases at V and 8 bases at J, with 8 bases between. Germline lookup yields CDR1 SGHVS and CDR2 FNYEAQ. CDR3 size: 13 residues. The CDR3 loop reads CASSLAHGDEQFF. CDR3 in DNA: TGTGCCAGCAGCTTAGCTCACGGGGATGAGCAGTTCTTC.

The rearrangement links TRBV5-4 to TRBJ2-7; D is unclear. Germline CDR1 and CDR2: SGHNT and YYREEE (reference sequence). The CDR3 is 12 amino acids. The V end was cut by 4 bases, the J end by 0 bases, with 5 bases between. The CDR3 loop is CASSTSSYEQYF. The DNA for the CDR3 is TGTGCCAGCAGCACGAGCTCCTACGAGCAGTACTTC.

This chain connects TRBV7-2 to TRBJ2-1, with TRBD1 as a possible D gene (6 bases). CDR3 length: 15 amino acids. Germline CDR1 is SGHTA and CDR2 is FQGNSA. The ends were cut back, 4 bases at V and 6 bases at J, with 16 bases in the middle. CDR3 sequence (DNA): TGTGCCAGCAGCTCCCGGACAGATGATCTCAATGAGCAGTTCTTC. Translating gives CASSSRTDDLNEQFF. Drawing the rest from reference TRBV7-2 and TRBJ2-1, the complete variable domain is GAGVSQSPSNKVTEKGKDVELRCDPISGHTALYWYRQSLGQGLEFLIYFQGNSAPDKSGLPSDRFSAERTGGSVSTLTIQRTQQEDSAVYLCASSSRTDDLNEQFFGPGTRLTVL.

The gene calls are TRBV19 and TRBJ2-5, with 13 bases fitting TRBD2. The junction had 9 bases not matched to a gene; V was cut back by 4 bases and J by 4 bases. The CDR3 has 17 residues. The germline V gene encodes CDR1 LNHDA and CDR2 SQIVND (reference sequence). CDR3 region: CASSTTWTSGGPETQYF. For the CDR3, the DNA is TGTGCCAGTAGTACCACCTGGACTAGCGGGGGCCCAGAGACCCAGTACTTC.

The chain uses TRBV29-1 and TRBJ1-1; possible D gene TRBD1, 5 bases. V gave up 4 bases and J gave up 0 bases, with 15 bases separating them. Germline loops: CDR1 SQVTM, CDR2 ANQGSEA. This CDR3 spans 15 amino acids. The CDR3 DNA follows: TGCAGCGTTGCCCGGCAGGGCGCGGTGAACACTGAAGCTTTCTTT. Its translation: CSVARQGAVNTEAFF. The full variable domain, its missing parts supplied by reference TRBV29-1 and TRBJ1-1, is SAVISQKPSRDICQRGTSLTIQCQVDSQVTMMFWYRQQPGQSLTLIATANQGSEATYESGFVIDKFPISRPNLTFSTLTVSNMSPEDSSIYLCSVARQGAVNTEAFFGQGTRLTVV.

V usage is TRBV6-5 and J usage is TRBJ2-1; 7 nucleotides match TRBD1. V lost 5 bases, J lost 6 bases, and 10 bases stayed unmatched. Germline V gives CDR1 MNHEY, CDR2 SVGAGI. The CDR3 runs to 15 residues. The CDR3 loop reads CASSPGTVPLNEQFF. The CDR3 DNA follows: TGTGCCAGCAGTCCCGGGACAGTGCCTCTCAATGAGCAGTTCTTC.

This clone appeared a few times. V gene TRBV4-1 combines with J gene TRBJ1-3; tentative D call: TRBD1 (6 bases). Germline V gene lookup returns CDR1 MGHRA and CDR2 YSYEKL. The ends were cut back, 1 base at V and 5 bases at J, with 18 bases in the middle. The CDR3 loop spans 17 amino acids. CDR3 loop: CASSQVGVLQGRNTIYF. The CDR3 DNA reads TGCGCCAGCAGCCAAGTCGGCGTACTCCAGGGGAGAAACACCATATATTTT.